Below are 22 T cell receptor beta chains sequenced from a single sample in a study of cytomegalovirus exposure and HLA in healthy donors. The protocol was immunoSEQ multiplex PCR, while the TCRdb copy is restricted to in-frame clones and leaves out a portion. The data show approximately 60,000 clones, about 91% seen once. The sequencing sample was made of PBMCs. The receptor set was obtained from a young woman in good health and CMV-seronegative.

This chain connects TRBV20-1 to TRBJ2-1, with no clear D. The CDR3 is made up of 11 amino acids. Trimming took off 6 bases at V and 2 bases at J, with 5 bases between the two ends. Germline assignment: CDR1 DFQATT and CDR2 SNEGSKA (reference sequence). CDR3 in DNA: TGCAGTGCCACTACCTACAATGAGCAGTTCTTC. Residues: CSATTYNEQFF.

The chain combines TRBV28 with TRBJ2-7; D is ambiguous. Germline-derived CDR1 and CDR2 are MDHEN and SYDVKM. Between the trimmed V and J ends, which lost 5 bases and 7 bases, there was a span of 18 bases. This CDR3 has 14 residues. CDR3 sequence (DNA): TGTGCCAGCAGTACTCTAGAGCAGCATCCGGAGCAGTACTTC. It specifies CASSTLEQHPEQYF.

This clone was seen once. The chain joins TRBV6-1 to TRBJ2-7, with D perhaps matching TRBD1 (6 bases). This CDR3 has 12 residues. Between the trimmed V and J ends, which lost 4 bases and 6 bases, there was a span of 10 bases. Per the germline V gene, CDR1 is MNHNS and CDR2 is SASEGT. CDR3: CASSGRGPEQYF. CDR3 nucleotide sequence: TGTGCCAGCAGTGGCAGGGGACCCGAGCAGTACTTC.

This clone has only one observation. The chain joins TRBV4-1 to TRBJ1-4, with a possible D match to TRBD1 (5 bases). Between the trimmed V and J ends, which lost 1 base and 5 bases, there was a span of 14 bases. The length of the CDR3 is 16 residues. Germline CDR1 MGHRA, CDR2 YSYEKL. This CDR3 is CASSQVGRGPNEKLFF. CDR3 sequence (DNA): TGCGCCAGCAGCCAAGTCGGTAGGGGCCCAAATGAAAAACTGTTTTTT.

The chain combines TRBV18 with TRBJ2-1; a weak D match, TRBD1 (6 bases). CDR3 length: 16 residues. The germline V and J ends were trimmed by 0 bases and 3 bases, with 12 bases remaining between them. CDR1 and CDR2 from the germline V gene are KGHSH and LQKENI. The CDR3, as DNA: TGTGCCAGCTCACCACCGCGACAGGTTATCTACAATGAGCAGTTCTTC. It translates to CASSPPRQVIYNEQFF.

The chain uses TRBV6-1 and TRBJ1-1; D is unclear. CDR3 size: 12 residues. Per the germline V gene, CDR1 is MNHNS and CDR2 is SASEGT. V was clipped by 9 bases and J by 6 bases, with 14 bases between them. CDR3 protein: CASTTAHAEAFF. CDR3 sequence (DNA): TGTGCCAGTACCACCGCACACGCTGAAGCTTTCTTT.

The CDR3 reads CASSSSTGGGNTIYF. The DNA for the CDR3 is TGTGCCAGCAGTTCATCGACAGGGGGTGGAAACACCATATATTTT. The chain uses TRBV2 and TRBJ1-3, with 9 bases lining up with TRBD1. V shed 5 bases, J shed 3 bases, and the junction held 5 bases outside the gene matches. The CDR3 is 15 residues long. Germline V lookup: CDR1 SNHLY, CDR2 FYNNEI.

The CDR3 sequence: CASSSGTSGSRDTQYF. Written as DNA, the CDR3 is TGTGCCAGCAGCTCGGGGACTAGCGGATCAAGGGATACGCAGTATTTT. The rearrangement uses TRBV7-2 and TRBJ2-3; 11 bases fit TRBD2. Trimming cost V 4 bases and J 6 bases; bases outside gene matches: 9. Germline CDR1 and CDR2: SGHTA and FQGNSA. This CDR3 contains 16 residues.

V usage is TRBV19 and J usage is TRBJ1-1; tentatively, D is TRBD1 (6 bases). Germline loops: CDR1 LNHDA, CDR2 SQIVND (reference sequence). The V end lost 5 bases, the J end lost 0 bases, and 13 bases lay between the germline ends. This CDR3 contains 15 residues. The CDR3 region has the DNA TGTGCCAGTAGTGCCTCGGGACACCTGAACACTGAAGCTTTCTTT. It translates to CASSASGHLNTEAFF.

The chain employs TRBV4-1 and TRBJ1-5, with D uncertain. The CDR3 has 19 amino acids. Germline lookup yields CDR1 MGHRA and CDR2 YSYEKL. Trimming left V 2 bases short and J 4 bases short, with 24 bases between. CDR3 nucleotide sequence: TGCGCCAGCAGCCAACGGGAAATTGGAAGGTTACAGTTAAATCAGCCCCAGCATTTT. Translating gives CASSQREIGRLQLNQPQHF.

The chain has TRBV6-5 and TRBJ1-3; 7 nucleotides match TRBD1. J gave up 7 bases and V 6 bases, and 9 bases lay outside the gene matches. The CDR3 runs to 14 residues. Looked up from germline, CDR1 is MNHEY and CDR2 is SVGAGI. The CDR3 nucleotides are TGTGCCAGCAGGACCGGGACAGCGACCAACACCATATATTTT. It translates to CASRTGTATNTIYF.

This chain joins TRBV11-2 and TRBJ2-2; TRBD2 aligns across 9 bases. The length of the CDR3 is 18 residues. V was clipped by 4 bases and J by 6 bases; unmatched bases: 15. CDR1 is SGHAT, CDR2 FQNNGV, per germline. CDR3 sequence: CASSYPGLAIGSAGELFF. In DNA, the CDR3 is TGTGCCAGCAGCTACCCGGGACTAGCTATAGGGTCGGCCGGGGAGCTGTTTTTT.

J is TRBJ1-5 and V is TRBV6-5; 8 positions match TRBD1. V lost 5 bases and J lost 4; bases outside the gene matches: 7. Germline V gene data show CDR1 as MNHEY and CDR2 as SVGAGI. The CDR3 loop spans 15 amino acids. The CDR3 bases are TGTGCCAGCAGTACGACAGGGGCTACGAATCAGCCCCAGCATTTT. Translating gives CASSTTGATNQPQHF.

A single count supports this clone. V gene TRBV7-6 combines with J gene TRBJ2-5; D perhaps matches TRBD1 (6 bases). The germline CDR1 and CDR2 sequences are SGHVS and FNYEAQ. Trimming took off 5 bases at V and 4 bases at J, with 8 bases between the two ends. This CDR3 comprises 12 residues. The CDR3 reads CASSVRGETQYF. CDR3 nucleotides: TGTGCCAGCAGCGTCAGGGGAGAGACCCAGTACTTC.

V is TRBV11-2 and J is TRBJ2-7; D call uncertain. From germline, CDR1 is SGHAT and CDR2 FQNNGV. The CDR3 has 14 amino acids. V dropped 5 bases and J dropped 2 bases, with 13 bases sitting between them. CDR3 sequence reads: CASSPPHRTYEQYF. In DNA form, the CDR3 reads TGTGCCAGCAGCCCACCACACCGCACCTACGAGCAGTACTTC.

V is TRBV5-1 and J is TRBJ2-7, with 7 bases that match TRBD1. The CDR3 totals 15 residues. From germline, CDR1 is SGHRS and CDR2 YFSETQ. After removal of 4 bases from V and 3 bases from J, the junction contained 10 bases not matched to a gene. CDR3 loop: CASSPHQTGNYEQYF. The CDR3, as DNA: TGCGCCAGCAGCCCCCACCAGACAGGGAACTACGAGCAGTACTTC.

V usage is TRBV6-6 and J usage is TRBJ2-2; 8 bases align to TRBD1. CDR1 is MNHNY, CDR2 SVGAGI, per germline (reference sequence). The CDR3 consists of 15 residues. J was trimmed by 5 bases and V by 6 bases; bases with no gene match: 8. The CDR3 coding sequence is TGTGCCAGCAGGCCCCAGGGGGCTGTAACCGGGGAGCTGTTTTTT. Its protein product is CASRPQGAVTGELFF.

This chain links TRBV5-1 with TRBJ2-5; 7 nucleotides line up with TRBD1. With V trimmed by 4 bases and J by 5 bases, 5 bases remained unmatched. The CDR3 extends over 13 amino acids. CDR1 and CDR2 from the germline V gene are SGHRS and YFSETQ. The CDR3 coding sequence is TGCGCCAGCAGCCCCGGACAGGTCGAGACCCAGTACTTC. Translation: CASSPGQVETQYF. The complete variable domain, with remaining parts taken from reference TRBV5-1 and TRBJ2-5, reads KAGVTQTPRYLIKTRGQQVTLSCSPISGHRSVSWYQQTPGQGLQFLFEYFSETQRNKGNFPGRFSGRQFSNSRSEMNVSTLELGDSALYLCASSPGQVETQYFGPGTRLLVL.

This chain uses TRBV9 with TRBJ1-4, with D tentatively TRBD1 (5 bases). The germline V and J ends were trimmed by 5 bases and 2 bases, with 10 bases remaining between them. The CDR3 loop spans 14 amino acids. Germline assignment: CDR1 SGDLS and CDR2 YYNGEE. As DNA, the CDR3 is TGTGCCAGCAGTCTTGGGGGGACTAATGAAAAACTGTTTTTT. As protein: CASSLGGTNEKLFF.

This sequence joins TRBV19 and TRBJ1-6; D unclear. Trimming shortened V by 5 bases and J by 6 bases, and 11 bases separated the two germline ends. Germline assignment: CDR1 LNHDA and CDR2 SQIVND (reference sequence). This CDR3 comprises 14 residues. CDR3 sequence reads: CASSGEVANSPLHF. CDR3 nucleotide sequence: TGTGCCAGTAGTGGGGAGGTCGCTAATTCACCCCTCCACTTT.

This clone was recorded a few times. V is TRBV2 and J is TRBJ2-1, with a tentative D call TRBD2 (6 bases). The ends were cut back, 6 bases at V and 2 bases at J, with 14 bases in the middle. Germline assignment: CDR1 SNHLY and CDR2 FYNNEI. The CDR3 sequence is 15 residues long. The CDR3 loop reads CASSVDGGAYNEQFF. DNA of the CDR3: TGTGCCAGCAGCGTGGACGGCGGGGCCTACAATGAGCAGTTCTTC. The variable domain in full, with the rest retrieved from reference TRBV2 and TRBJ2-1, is EPEVTQTPSHQVTQMGQEVILRCVPISNHLYFYWYRQILGQKVEFLVSFYNNEISEKSEIFDDQFSVERPDGSNFTLKIRSTKLEDSAMYFCASSVDGGAYNEQFFGPGTRLTVL.

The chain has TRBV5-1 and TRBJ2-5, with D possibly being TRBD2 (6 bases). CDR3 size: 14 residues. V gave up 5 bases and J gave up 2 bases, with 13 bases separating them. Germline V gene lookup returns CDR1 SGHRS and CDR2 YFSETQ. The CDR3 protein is CASRTGTLQETQYF. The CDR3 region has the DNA TGCGCCAGCAGAACCGGGACTTTGCAAGAGACCCAGTACTTC. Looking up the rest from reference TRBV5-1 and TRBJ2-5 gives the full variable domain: KAGVTQTPRYLIKTRGQQVTLSCSPISGHRSVSWYQQTPGQGLQFLFEYFSETQRNKGNFPGRFSGRQFSNSRSEMNVSTLELGDSALYLCASRTGTLQETQYFGPGTRLLVL.